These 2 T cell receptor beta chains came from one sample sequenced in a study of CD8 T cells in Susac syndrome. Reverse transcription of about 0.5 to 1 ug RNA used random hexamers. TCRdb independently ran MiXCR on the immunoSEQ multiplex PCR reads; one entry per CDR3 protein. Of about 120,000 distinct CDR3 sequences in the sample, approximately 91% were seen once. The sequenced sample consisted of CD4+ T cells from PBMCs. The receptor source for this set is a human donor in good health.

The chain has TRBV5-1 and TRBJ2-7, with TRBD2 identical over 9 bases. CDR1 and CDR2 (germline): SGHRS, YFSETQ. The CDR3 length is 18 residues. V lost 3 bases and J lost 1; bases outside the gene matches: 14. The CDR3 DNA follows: TGCGCCAGCAGCTGGAGGTCGGGTAGCGGGGGAGGGTCCTACGAGCAGTACTTC. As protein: CASSWRSGSGGGSYEQYF.

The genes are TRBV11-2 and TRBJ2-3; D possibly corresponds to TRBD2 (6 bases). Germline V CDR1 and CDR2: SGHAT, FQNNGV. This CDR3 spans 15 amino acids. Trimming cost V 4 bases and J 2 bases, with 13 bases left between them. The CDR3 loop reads CASSWRGRDTDTQYF. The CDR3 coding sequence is TGTGCCAGCAGCTGGCGGGGTCGTGACACAGATACGCAGTATTTT.